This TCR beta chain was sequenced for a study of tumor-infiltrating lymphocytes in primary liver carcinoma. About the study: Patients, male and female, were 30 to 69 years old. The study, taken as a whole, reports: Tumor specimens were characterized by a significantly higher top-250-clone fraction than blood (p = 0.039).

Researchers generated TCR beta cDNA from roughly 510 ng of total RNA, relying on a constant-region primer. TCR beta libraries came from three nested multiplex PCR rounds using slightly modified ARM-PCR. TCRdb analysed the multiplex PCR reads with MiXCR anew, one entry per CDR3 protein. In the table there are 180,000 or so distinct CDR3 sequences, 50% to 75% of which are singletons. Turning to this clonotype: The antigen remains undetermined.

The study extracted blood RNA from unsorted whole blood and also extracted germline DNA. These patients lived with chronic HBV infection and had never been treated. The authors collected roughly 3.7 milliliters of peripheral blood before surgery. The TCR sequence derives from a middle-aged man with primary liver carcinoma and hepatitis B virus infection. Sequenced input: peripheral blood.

CDR3 bases: TGTGCCAGCAGCCGGGACCTTAACTATGGCTACACCTTC. Its protein product is CASSRDLNYGYTF. This sequence joins TRBV7-9 and TRBJ1-2, with a possible D match to TRBD1 (5 bases). With 5 bases removed from V and 1 base from J, the gap between germline ends came to 8 bases. Germline V lookup: CDR1 SEHNR, CDR2 FQNEAQ (reference sequence). CDR3 length: 13 amino acids.